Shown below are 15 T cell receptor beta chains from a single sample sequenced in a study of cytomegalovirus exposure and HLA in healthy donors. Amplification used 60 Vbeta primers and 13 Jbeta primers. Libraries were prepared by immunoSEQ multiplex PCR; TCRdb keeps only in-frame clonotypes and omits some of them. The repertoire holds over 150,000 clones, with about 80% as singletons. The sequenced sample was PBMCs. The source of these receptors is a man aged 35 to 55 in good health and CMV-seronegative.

DNA for the CDR3: TGTGCCTGGAGTCTCGGACAGTCTAATTCACCCCTCCACTTT. Residues: CAWSLGQSNSPLHF. The genes are TRBV30 and TRBJ1-6; tentative D call: TRBD1 (6 bases). CDR1 GTSNPN and CDR2 SVGIG come from the germline V gene (reference sequence). CDR3 length: 14 residues. Trimming removed 2 bases at V and 6 bases at J, with 11 bases between.

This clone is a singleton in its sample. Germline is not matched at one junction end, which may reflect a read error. As DNA, the CDR3 is TGTTCCAGCAGCTCCCAGACAGGGGCTAACTATGGCTACACCTTC. Residues: CSSSSQTGANYGYTF. The chain combines TRBV7-9 with TRBJ1-2, with TRBD1 matching 8 bases. The CDR3 has 15 amino acids. Germline V gene data show CDR1 as SEHNR and CDR2 as FQNEAQ (reference sequence).

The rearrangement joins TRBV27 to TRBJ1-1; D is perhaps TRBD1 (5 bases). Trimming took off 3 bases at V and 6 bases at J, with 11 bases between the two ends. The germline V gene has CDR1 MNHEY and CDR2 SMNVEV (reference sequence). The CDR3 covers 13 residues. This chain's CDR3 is CASSFRQSAEAFF. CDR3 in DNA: TGTGCCAGCAGTTTTCGACAGTCCGCTGAAGCTTTCTTT.

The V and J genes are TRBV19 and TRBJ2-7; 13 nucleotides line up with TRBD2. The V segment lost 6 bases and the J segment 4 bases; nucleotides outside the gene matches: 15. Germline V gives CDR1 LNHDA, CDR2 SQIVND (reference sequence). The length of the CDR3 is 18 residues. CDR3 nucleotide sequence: TGTGCCAGTAGCCCCCGGGGAGCCCGGACTAGCGGGGGATACGAGCAGTACTTC. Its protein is CASSPRGARTSGGYEQYF.

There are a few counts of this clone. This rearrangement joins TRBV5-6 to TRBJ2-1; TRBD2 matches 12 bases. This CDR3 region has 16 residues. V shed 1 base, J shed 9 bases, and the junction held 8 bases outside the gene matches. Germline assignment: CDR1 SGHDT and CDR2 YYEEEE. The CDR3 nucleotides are TGTGCCAGCAGCTTGATGGGGACTAGCGGGTTTGCTGAGCAGTTCTTC. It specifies CASSLMGTSGFAEQFF.

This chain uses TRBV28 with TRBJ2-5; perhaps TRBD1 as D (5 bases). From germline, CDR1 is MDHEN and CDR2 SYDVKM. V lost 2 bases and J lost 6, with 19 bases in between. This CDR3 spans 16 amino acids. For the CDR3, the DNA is TGTGCCAGCAGTTTAATGCAGGGCACAGCAGGAAAGACCCAGTACTTC. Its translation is CASSLMQGTAGKTQYF.

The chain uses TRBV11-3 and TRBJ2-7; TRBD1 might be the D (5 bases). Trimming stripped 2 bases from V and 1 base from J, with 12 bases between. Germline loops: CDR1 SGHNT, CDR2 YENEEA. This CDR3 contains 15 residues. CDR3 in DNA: TGTGCCAGCAGCTTATTCACAGGTCGATCCTACGAGCAGTACTTC. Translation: CASSLFTGRSYEQYF.

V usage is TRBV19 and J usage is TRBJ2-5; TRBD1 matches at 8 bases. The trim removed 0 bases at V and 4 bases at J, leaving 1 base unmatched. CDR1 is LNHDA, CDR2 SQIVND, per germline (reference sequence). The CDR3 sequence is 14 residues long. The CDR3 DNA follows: TGTGCCAGTAGTATAGAGGACAGGGCAGAGACCCAGTACTTC. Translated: CASSIEDRAETQYF.

This chain's CDR3 is CASSIDPARSYEQYF. The CDR3 nucleotides are TGTGCCAGTAGTATAGATCCCGCCAGATCCTACGAGCAGTACTTC. This sequence joins TRBV19 and TRBJ2-7; D call uncertain. CDR3 size: 15 residues. Trimming pared 0 bases from V and 1 base from J, leaving 10 bases between. CDR1 is LNHDA, CDR2 SQIVND, per germline (reference sequence).

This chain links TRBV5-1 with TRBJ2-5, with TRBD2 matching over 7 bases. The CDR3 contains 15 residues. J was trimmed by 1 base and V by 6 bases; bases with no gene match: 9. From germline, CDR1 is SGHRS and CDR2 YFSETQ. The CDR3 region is CASTLTPGGQETQYF. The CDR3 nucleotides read TGCGCCAGCACCCTAACCCCGGGGGGCCAAGAGACCCAGTACTTC.

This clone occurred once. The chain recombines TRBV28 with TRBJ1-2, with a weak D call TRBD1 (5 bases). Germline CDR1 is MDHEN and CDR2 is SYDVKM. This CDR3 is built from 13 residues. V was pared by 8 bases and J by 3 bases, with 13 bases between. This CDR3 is CASRQLRDYGYTF. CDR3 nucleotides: TGTGCCAGCCGACAGCTCAGGGACTATGGCTACACCTTC.

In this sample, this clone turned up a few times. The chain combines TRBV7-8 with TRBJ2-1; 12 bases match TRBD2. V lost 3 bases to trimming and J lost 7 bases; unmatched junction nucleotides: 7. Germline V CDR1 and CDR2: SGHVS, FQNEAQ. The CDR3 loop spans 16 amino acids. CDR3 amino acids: CASSFPSGRGENEQFF. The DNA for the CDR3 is TGTGCCAGCAGCTTCCCTAGCGGGAGGGGGGAAAATGAGCAGTTCTTC. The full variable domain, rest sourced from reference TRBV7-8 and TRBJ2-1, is GAGVSQSPRYKVAKRGQDVALRCDPISGHVSLFWYQQALGQGPEFLTYFQNEAQLDKSGLPSDRFFAERPEGSVSTLKIQRTQQEDSAVYLCASSFPSGRGENEQFFGPGTRLTVL.

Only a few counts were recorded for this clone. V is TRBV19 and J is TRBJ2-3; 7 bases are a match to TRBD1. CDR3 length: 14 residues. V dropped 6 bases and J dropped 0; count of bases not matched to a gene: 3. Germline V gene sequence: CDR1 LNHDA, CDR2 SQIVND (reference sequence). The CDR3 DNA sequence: TGTGCCAGTAGCCGGGACAGAAGCACAGATACGCAGTATTTT. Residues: CASSRDRSTDTQYF.

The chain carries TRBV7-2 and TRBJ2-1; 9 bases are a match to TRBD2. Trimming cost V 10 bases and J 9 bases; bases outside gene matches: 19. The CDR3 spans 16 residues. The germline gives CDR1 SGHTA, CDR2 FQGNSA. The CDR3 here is CATAEGGGRAVSEQFF. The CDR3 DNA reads TGTGCCACAGCCGAGGGGGGCGGGAGGGCCGTTAGTGAGCAGTTCTTC.

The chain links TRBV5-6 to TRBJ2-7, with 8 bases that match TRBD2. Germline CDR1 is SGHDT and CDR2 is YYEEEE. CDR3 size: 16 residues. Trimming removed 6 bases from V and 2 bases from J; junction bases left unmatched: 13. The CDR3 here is CASTPHAGRVTYEQYF. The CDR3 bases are TGTGCCAGCACCCCCCACGCCGGGAGGGTGACCTACGAGCAGTACTTC.